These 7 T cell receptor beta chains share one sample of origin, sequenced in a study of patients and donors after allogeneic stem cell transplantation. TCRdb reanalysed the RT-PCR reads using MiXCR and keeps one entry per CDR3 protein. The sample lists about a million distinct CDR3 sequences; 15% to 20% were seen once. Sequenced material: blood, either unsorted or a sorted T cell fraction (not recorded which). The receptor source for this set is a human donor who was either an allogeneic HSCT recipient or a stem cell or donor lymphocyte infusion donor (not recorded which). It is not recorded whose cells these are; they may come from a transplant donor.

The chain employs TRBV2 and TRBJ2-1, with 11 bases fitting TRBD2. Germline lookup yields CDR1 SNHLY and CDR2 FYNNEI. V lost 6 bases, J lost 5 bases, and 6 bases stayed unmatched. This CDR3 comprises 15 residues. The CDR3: CASSLTSGADNEQFF. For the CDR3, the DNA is TGTGCCAGCAGCCTGACTAGCGGGGCTGACAATGAGCAGTTCTTC.

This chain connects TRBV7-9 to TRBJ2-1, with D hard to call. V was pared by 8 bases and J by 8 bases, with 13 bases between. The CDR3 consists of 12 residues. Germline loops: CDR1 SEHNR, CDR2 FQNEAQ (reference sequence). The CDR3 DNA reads TGTGCCAGCGCGGCTAAAGCTGATGAGCAGTTCTTC. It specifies CASAAKADEQFF.

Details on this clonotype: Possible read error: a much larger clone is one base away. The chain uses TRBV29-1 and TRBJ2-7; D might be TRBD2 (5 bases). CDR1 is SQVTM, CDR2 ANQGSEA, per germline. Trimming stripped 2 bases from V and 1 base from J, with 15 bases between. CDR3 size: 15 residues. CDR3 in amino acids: CSVETAGEESYEQYF. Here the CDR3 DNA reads TGCAGCGTTGAAACCGCCGGGGAAGAATCCTACGAGCAGTACTTC.

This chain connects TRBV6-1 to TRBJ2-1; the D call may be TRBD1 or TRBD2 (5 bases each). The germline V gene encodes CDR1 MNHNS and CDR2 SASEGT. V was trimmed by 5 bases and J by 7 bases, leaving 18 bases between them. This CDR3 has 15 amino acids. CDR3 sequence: CASSPFMGVPNEQFF. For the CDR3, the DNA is TGTGCCAGCAGTCCCTTTATGGGGGTCCCGAATGAGCAGTTCTTC.

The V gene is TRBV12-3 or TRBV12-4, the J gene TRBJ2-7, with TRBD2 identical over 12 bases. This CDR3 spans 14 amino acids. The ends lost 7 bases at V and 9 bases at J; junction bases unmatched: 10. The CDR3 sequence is CASTSSGRVSWQYF. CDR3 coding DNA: TGTGCCAGCACGTCTAGCGGGAGGGTCTCGTGGCAGTACTTC.

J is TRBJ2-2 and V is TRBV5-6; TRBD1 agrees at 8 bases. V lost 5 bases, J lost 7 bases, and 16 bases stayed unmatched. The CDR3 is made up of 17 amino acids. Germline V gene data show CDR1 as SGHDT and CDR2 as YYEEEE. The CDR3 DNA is TGTGCCAGCAGTCGAAGTGGACAGTGGACAGGGCTCGGGGAGCTGTTTTTT. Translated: CASSRSGQWTGLGELFF.

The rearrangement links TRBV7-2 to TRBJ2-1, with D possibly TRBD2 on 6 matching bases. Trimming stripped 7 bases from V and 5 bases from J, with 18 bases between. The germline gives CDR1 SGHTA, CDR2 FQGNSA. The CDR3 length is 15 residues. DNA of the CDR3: TGTGCCAGCACCCTCGCGGGGAGTAAACACAATGAGCAGTTCTTC. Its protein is CASTLAGSKHNEQFF.